This entry features one T cell receptor beta chain sequence. The germline gives CDR1 MDHEN, CDR2 SYDVKM. V lost 8 bases and J 7 bases, leaving 17 bases between the germline ends. There are 14 residues in the CDR3. The repertoire was sequenced with immunoSEQ multiplex PCR; TCRdb's copy has only in-frame clones and lacks some. The sample contains some 300,000 clones, roughly 89% of which appear only once. This specimen belongs to a study of blood T cell repertoires in COVID-19. Study in general: The study drew acute and convalescent COVID-19 samples from the United States, Italy and Spain.

Participants' reported clinical history set cohort assignment. This chain connects TRBV28 to TRBJ1-4; D might be TRBD1 (5 bases). The sequenced sample was PBMCs or T cells enriched from blood (not recorded which). This clonotype originated in a woman in her forties or fifties who had been exposed to COVID-19. The CDR3 sequence is CASGALGAGEKLFF. The CDR3, as DNA: TGTGCCAGCGGGGCCTTAGGCGCCGGTGAAAAACTGTTTTTT.